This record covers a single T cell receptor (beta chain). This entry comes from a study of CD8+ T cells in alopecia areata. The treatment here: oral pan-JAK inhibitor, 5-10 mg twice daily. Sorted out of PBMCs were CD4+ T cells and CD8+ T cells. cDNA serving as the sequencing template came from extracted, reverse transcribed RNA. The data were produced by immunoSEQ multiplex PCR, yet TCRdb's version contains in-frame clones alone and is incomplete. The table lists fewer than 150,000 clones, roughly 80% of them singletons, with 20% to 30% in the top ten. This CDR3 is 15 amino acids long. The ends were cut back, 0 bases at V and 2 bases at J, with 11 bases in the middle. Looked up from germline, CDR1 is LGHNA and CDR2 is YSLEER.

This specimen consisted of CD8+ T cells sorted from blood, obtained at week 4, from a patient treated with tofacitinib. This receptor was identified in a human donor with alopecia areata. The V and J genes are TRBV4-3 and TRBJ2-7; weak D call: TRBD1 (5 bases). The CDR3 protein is CASSQEAGNPYEQYF. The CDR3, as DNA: TGCGCCAGCAGCCAAGAGGCAGGGAACCCCTACGAGCAGTACTTC.